This T cell receptor beta chain was captured by sequencing in a study of persistence of HIV-infected CD4 T cells. At the level of the study: Isolated cells were CMV- and HIV-1 Gag-responding CD4+ T cells.

Sequencing used immunoSEQ version 4 in survey mode. Sequencing used immunoSEQ multiplex PCR; TCRdb keeps in-frame clones, though not all of them. The table lists over 30,000 clones, more than 75% of them singletons. V gave up 6 bases and J gave up 5 bases; unmatched junction bases: 15. Germline V gives CDR1 MNHEY, CDR2 SVGEGT. The CDR3 extends over 16 amino acids. In the case of this clone: What it recognizes is unknown.

The stimulus was lysate of CMV-infected fibroblasts, about 10 ug/mL. Sorted nonresponding memory CD4+ T cells were CD40L-negative, CD69-negative, CD45RO-high. The chain combines TRBV6-2 or TRBV6-3 with TRBJ1-2; 7 nucleotides line up with TRBD1. The material was CD4+ T cells sorted from PBMCs after approximately 19-hour stimulation, obtained from a patient who received antiretroviral therapy. This receptor was obtained from an adult woman with HIV who was CMV-seropositive. In nucleotides, the CDR3 is TGTGCCAGCAGCCTTCCGGGGGACAGCGGAAGATATGGCTACACCTTC. Translated, it gives CASSLPGDSGRYGYTF.